A single sample is the source of the 26 T cell receptor beta chains below, sequenced in a study of CD8+ T cells in alopecia areata. Investigators isolated RNA and reverse transcribed it into cDNA to act as the sequencing template. The data were produced by immunoSEQ multiplex PCR, yet TCRdb's version contains in-frame clones alone and is incomplete. The data show around 210,000 clones, with more than 55% seen just once and 4.5% to 6% held by the top ten. The sample taken for sequencing was CD8+ T cells sorted from blood. These receptors were collected from a human donor in good health.

CDR3 in DNA: TGTGCCAGCAGTTCCCTACAGGGATCCTATGGCTACACCTTC. Translation: CASSSLQGSYGYTF. The chain links TRBV27 to TRBJ1-2, with D maybe TRBD1 (6 bases). The CDR3 spans 14 residues. In germline, CDR1 is MNHEY, CDR2 SMNVEV (reference sequence). The ends were cut back, 4 bases at V and 4 bases at J, with 13 bases in the middle.

This clone was detected only once. V usage is TRBV19 and J usage is TRBJ1-5; D not resolved. The germline V gene has CDR1 LNHDA and CDR2 SQIVND (reference sequence). Trimming removed 8 bases at V and 2 bases at J, with 13 bases between. This CDR3 has 14 residues. The CDR3 region is CASGGLYGNQPQHF. The CDR3 coding sequence is TGTGCCAGTGGAGGGCTTTACGGCAATCAGCCCCAGCATTTT.

CDR3 protein: CASSSSGLSDTQYF. The CDR3 region has the DNA TGTGCCAGCAGCTCCAGCGGACTTTCCGATACGCAGTATTTT. The chain recombines TRBV7-9 with TRBJ2-3; D may be TRBD2 (5 bases). Germline lookup yields CDR1 SEHNR and CDR2 FQNEAQ (reference sequence). CDR3 size: 14 residues. Between the trimmed V and J ends, which lost 4 bases and 6 bases, there was a span of 14 bases.

This chain connects TRBV15 to TRBJ1-3; 9 nucleotides align to TRBD1. The CDR3 spans 17 residues. Looked up from germline, CDR1 is LNHNV and CDR2 is YYDKDF (reference sequence). V shed 1 base, J shed 2 bases, and the junction held 6 bases outside the gene matches. The CDR3 nucleotides are TGTGCCACCAGCAGAGGCAGGACAGGGGAAGCTGGAAACACCATATATTTT. Translating it yields CATSRGRTGEAGNTIYF. The full variable domain, rest sourced from reference TRBV15 and TRBJ1-3, is DAMVIQNPRYQVTQFGKPVTLSCSQTLNHNVMYWYQQKSSQAPKLLFHYYDKDFNNEADTPDNFQSRRPNTSFCFLDIRSPGLGDTAMYLCATSRGRTGEAGNTIYFGEGSWLTVV.

The chain recombines TRBV7-2 with TRBJ2-7; TRBD1 or TRBD2 may be the D gene (5 bases each). The length of the CDR3 is 15 residues. Per the germline V gene, CDR1 is SGHTA and CDR2 is FQGNSA. V was clipped by 6 bases and J by 2 bases, with 17 bases between them. The CDR3 protein is CASRPYGDGTYEQYF. In DNA form, the CDR3 reads TGTGCCAGCAGGCCCTATGGGGACGGCACCTACGAGCAGTACTTC.

V usage is TRBV10-2 and J usage is TRBJ2-5; D is unclear. Germline loops: CDR1 WSHSY, CDR2 SAAADI. V was trimmed by 3 bases and J by 5 bases, leaving 4 bases between them. This CDR3 region has 11 residues. The CDR3 loop is CASSDGETQYF. DNA for the CDR3: TGCGCCAGCAGTGATGGGGAGACCCAGTACTTC.

This chain joins TRBV5-6 and TRBJ2-5; 8 bases fit TRBD1. The V and J ends lost 2 bases and 5 bases, in that order; junction bases with no gene match: 2. Germline V gene data show CDR1 as SGHDT and CDR2 as YYEEEE. The CDR3 is made up of 13 amino acids. As DNA, the CDR3 is TGTGCCAGCAGCTTACAGGGGGAGGAGACCCAGTACTTC. Its protein product is CASSLQGEETQYF.

V is TRBV29-1 and J is TRBJ2-7; the D gene could be TRBD1 or TRBD2 (5 bases each). The CDR3 consists of 13 residues. The V end was cut by 7 bases, the J end by 5 bases, with 18 bases between. Germline values: CDR1 SQVTM, CDR2 ANQGSEA. CDR3 nucleotide sequence: TGCAGCGCAGGGACCTCGGGGCGGCACGAGCAGTACTTC. It translates to CSAGTSGRHEQYF.

V usage is TRBV25-1 and J usage is TRBJ2-1; no reliable D call. The V gene's germline CDR1 is MGHDK and CDR2 SYGVNS. V was trimmed by 5 bases and J by 3 bases, leaving 8 bases between them. This CDR3 spans 13 amino acids. CDR3 region: CASSSQFYNEQFF. The DNA for the CDR3 is TGTGCCAGCAGTAGTCAGTTCTACAATGAGCAGTTCTTC. The variable domain in full, completed from reference TRBV25-1 and TRBJ2-1, reads EADIYQTPRYLVIGTGKKITLECSQTMGHDKMYWYQQDPGMELHLIHYSYGVNSTEKGDLSSESTVSRIRTEHFPLTLESARPSHTSQYLCASSSQFYNEQFFGPGTRLTVL.

This clone was recorded at least ten times. This rearrangement joins TRBV5-4 to TRBJ1-1; D ambiguous. Trimming removed 4 bases from V and 7 bases from J, with 17 bases in between. In germline, CDR1 is SGHNT, CDR2 YYREEE (reference sequence). The CDR3 is made up of 14 amino acids. CDR3 protein: CASSPGVSASEAFF. The CDR3 DNA follows: TGTGCCAGCAGCCCTGGGGTCTCCGCGAGTGAAGCTTTCTTT. The entire variable domain, with the rest obtained from reference TRBV5-4 and TRBJ1-1, is as follows: ETGVTQSPTHLIKTRGQQVTLRCSSQSGHNTVSWYQQALGQGPQFIFQYYREEENGRGNFPPRFSGLQFPNYSSELNVNALELDDSALYLCASSPGVSASEAFFGQGTRLTVV.

A few counts support this clone. The rearrangement joins TRBV6-4 to TRBJ1-1, with a possible D match to TRBD1 (5 bases). The germline CDR1 and CDR2 sequences are MRHNA and SNTAGT. V was clipped by 4 bases and J by 1 base, with 10 bases between them. The CDR3 has 14 amino acids. The CDR3 coding sequence is TGTGCCAGCAGTGTCGGGGGGACGAACACTGAAGCTTTCTTT. Amino acid sequence: CASSVGGTNTEAFF.

The chain is built from TRBV27 and TRBJ2-7; 12 bases agree with TRBD1. In germline, CDR1 is MNHEY, CDR2 SMNVEV (reference sequence). V dropped 0 bases and J dropped 3; count of bases not matched to a gene: 3. The CDR3 runs 16 residues. The DNA of the CDR3 is TGTGCCAGCAGTTTATCCGGGACAGGGGGCTTCTACGAGCAGTACTTC. It translates to CASSLSGTGGFYEQYF.

In this sample, this clone turned up a few times. This rearrangement joins TRBV29-1 to TRBJ1-5; D perhaps matches TRBD1 (5 bases). CDR1 and CDR2 from the germline V gene are SQVTM and ANQGSEA. The CDR3 has 14 residues. V lost 4 bases and J lost 5, with 15 bases in between. The CDR3 sequence is CSVGGGAAHQPQHF. The CDR3 nucleotides are TGCAGCGTTGGGGGAGGGGCCGCTCATCAGCCCCAGCATTTT.

The sample holds a few counts of this clone. The genes are TRBV29-1 and TRBJ2-1; no firm D call. The germline V gene encodes CDR1 SQVTM and CDR2 ANQGSEA. Trimming removed 4 bases at V and 0 bases at J, with 7 bases between. This CDR3 has 13 residues. The CDR3 nucleotides are TGCAGCGTTGGGGCCAACTCCTACAATGAGCAGTTCTTC. This gives the protein CSVGANSYNEQFF.

The CDR3 DNA sequence: TGCGCCAGCAGCCAAGAAGAGGTGACAGGGGATCCCGGGGAGCTGTTTTTT. Protein product: CASSQEEVTGDPGELFF. The chain has TRBV4-1 and TRBJ2-2, with 8 bases aligning to TRBD1. Germline CDR1 reads MGHRA; CDR2 reads YSYEKL. The V gene end was trimmed by 0 bases and the J gene end by 6 bases; junction bases not matched to a gene: 9. The CDR3 runs 17 residues.

V usage is TRBV30 and J usage is TRBJ1-5; unclear D gene. Germline V lookup: CDR1 GTSNPN, CDR2 SVGIG (reference sequence). The CDR3 has 15 residues. V gave up 2 bases and J gave up 2 bases, with 13 bases separating them. CDR3 amino acids: CAWSFFWFRNQPQHF. DNA of the CDR3: TGTGCCTGGAGTTTCTTTTGGTTCCGCAATCAGCCCCAGCATTTT.

The gene calls are TRBV6-6 and TRBJ2-3; the D gene is possibly TRBD1 (5 bases). Trimming removed 5 bases from V and 2 bases from J, with 8 bases in between. Per germline, CDR1 MNHNY and CDR2 SVGAGI (reference sequence). This CDR3 has 13 amino acids. The CDR3 spells CASSPRVTDTQYF. As DNA, the CDR3 is TGTGCCAGCAGTCCCAGGGTCACAGATACGCAGTATTTT.

The gene calls are TRBV5-1 and TRBJ2-3; no clear D. Trimming stripped 3 bases from V and 0 bases from J, with 8 bases between. CDR1 and CDR2 from the germline V gene are SGHRS and YFSETQ. This CDR3 contains 14 residues. The CDR3 region has the DNA TGCGCCAGCAGCTCACAACGTAGCACAGATACGCAGTATTTT. It codes for CASSSQRSTDTQYF.

The V gene is TRBV10-2, the J gene TRBJ1-1; D perhaps matches TRBD1 (5 bases). The CDR3 is made up of 13 amino acids. V dropped 7 bases and J dropped 1 base, with 10 bases sitting between them. Germline V gene data show CDR1 as WSHSY and CDR2 as SAAADI. In DNA form, the CDR3 reads TGCGCCAGCACCGAGACAGAGAACACTGAAGCTTTCTTT. Translating gives CASTETENTEAFF.

The J gene is TRBJ2-7, the V gene TRBV29-1, with 8 bases that match TRBD1. This CDR3 contains 12 residues. Trimming at V came to 7 bases and at J to 2 bases, leaving 4 bases not matched to a gene. Germline V CDR1 and CDR2: SQVTM, ANQGSEA. Written as DNA, the CDR3 is TGCAGCGGAGTGACAGGGGCCTACGAGCAGTACTTC. Translating it yields CSGVTGAYEQYF.

CDR3 in amino acids: CASSSGLGVYEQYF. For the CDR3, the DNA is TGTGCCAGCAGCTCGGGACTAGGGGTCTACGAGCAGTACTTC. This chain joins TRBV5-6 and TRBJ2-7, with 8 bases identical to TRBD2. Looked up from germline, CDR1 is SGHDT and CDR2 is YYEEEE. The J segment lost 3 bases and the V segment lost 3 bases, leaving 5 bases of the junction unmatched. There are 14 residues in the CDR3.

As regards this clone: This same CDR3 is encoded by further DNA sequences in the sample. The V and J genes are TRBV4-2 and TRBJ2-7; D is undetermined. The CDR3 contains 12 residues. V was trimmed by 1 base and J by 1 base, leaving 2 bases between them. The germline gives CDR1 LGHNA, CDR2 YNFKEQ. The CDR3 DNA reads TGTGCCAGCAGCCAAGGGTCCTACGAGCAGTACTTC. Its translation is CASSQGSYEQYF.

The chain joins TRBV29-1 to TRBJ2-7; 9 nucleotides match TRBD1. V lost 0 bases, J lost 3 bases, and 3 bases stayed unmatched. The germline gives CDR1 SQVTM, CDR2 ANQGSEA. The CDR3 has 14 residues. Written as DNA, the CDR3 is TGCAGCGTTGAAGATCGGGGACAGGGCTACGAGCAGTACTTC. This encodes CSVEDRGQGYEQYF.

As concerns this clone: The junction and the germline gene differ at one end; a read error may be behind it. The chain couples TRBV4-1 to TRBJ2-7; 7 nucleotides line up with TRBD1. The CDR3 sequence is 13 residues long. Germline lookup yields CDR1 MGHRA and CDR2 YSYEKL. In DNA, the CDR3 is TGCGCCAGCAGCCAGTCCGTTTGGGGACAGAGCGACTTC. Protein sequence: CASSQSVWGQSDF.

This clone showed up just a few times. The chain links TRBV9 to TRBJ2-1; no reliable D call. Per the germline V gene, CDR1 is SGDLS and CDR2 is YYNGEE. With 3 bases removed from V and 6 bases from J, the gap between germline ends came to 4 bases. The CDR3 sequence is 11 residues long. CDR3 protein: CASSETNEQFF. CDR3 coding DNA: TGTGCCAGCAGCGAGACCAATGAGCAGTTCTTC.

In DNA, the CDR3 is TGTGCCAGCAGTTCCCTGGACAGGACACCCTACGAGCAGTACTTC. This codes for CASSSLDRTPYEQYF. The chain joins TRBV6-6 to TRBJ2-7; TRBD1 matches at 7 bases. V was pared by 4 bases and J by 2 bases, with 8 bases of the junction left unmatched. Germline V gives CDR1 MNHNY, CDR2 SVGAGI (reference sequence). The CDR3 consists of 15 residues.